The rows below give T cell receptor beta chains drawn from one sample of a study of T-cell memory formation after mild COVID-19. TCRdb fed the 5' RACE reads into MiXCR, producing one record per CDR3 protein. The sample carries about 190,000 distinct CDR3 sequences, around a fifth recorded once. The sequenced material came from PBMCs or a T cell subset sorted from them (not recorded which). The receptor source for this set is an adult woman who had mild COVID-19 (a few samples of this study predate the infection). Cell type and time point are not known. CDR3s include the opening cysteine and the closing phenylalanine or tryptophan. Fields, in order: D gene, clone size, V gene, J gene, CDR3 length, CDR3 DNA, CDR3 protein. D genes are given only for firm matches. Size tells how often a clone was seen (once, few, many) or the class of an expanded clone, and some rows leave it out.

d_gene: TRBD2; abundance: .; v_gene: TRBV6-2/TRBV6-3; j_gene: TRBJ2-5; len: 17; CDR3nt: TGTGCCAGCAGACAACCCTCGGGACTAGTGATACGCGAGACCCAGTACTTC; CDR3aa: CASRQPSGLVIRETQYF
d_gene: .; abundance: .; v_gene: TRBV5-5; j_gene: TRBJ1-2; len: 14; CDR3nt: TGTGCCAGCAGCCCTATCCCGTCTGGCTATGGCTACACCTTC; CDR3aa: CASSPIPSGYGYTF
d_gene: .; abundance: .; v_gene: TRBV9; j_gene: TRBJ2-2; len: 17; CDR3nt: TGTGCCAGCAGCGTAGCTCAGACGGGACCGAACACCGGGGAGCTGTTTTTT; CDR3aa: CASSVAQTGPNTGELFF
d_gene: .; abundance: .; v_gene: TRBV9; j_gene: TRBJ2-1; len: 16; CDR3nt: TGTGCCAGCAGCGTCGTTCCTAGGACTACCTACAATGAGCAGTTCTTC; CDR3aa: CASSVVPRTTYNEQFF
d_gene: TRBD1; abundance: few; v_gene: TRBV4-1; j_gene: TRBJ1-1; len: 17; CDR3nt: TGCGCCAGCAGCCAAGGGGTAAACAGGGGCCTGGGCACTGAAGCTTTCTTT; CDR3aa: CASSQGVNRGLGTEAFF
d_gene: .; abundance: .; v_gene: TRBV5-1; j_gene: TRBJ2-6; len: 15; CDR3nt: TGCGCCAGCAGCCAGTTTCACCCTGGGGCCAACGTCCTGACTTTC; CDR3aa: CASSQFHPGANVLTF
d_gene: .; abundance: .; v_gene: TRBV7-8; j_gene: TRBJ2-2; len: 15; CDR3nt: TGTGCCAGCAGTTGGACAGTCGGTAACACCGGGGAGCTGTTTTTT; CDR3aa: CASSWTVGNTGELFF
d_gene: TRBD1; abundance: .; v_gene: TRBV5-1; j_gene: TRBJ1-1; len: 16; CDR3nt: TGCGCCAGCAGCTTGGTCCAGGGGGCTCAGGGCACTGAAGCTTTCTTT; CDR3aa: CASSLVQGAQGTEAFF
d_gene: TRBD2; abundance: few; v_gene: TRBV4-1; j_gene: TRBJ2-5; len: 17; CDR3nt: TGCGCCAGCAGCCAAGAACCAGCGGGGGATCGTCGGGAGACCCAGTACTTC; CDR3aa: CASSQEPAGDRRETQYF
d_gene: TRBD1; abundance: few; v_gene: TRBV12-3/TRBV12-4; j_gene: TRBJ2-1; len: 15; CDR3nt: TGTGCCAGCAGTTCCGGGACAGGGGTTATCAATGAGCAGTTCTTC; CDR3aa: CASSSGTGVINEQFF
d_gene: TRBD1; abundance: .; v_gene: TRBV19; j_gene: TRBJ2-3; len: 15; CDR3nt: TGTGCCAGTAGCCTCCGGGACAGGGGCACAGATACGCAGTATTTT; CDR3aa: CASSLRDRGTDTQYF
d_gene: .; abundance: .; v_gene: TRBV25-1; j_gene: TRBJ2-1; len: 12; CDR3nt: TGTGCCAGCAGTGAAGTCGACCCCGAGCAGTTCTTC; CDR3aa: CASSEVDPEQFF
d_gene: TRBD2; abundance: .; v_gene: TRBV5-1; j_gene: TRBJ2-5; len: 15; CDR3nt: TGCGCCAGCAGCGCCTCTCTAGCGGGAGAAGAGACCCAGTACTTC; CDR3aa: CASSASLAGEETQYF
d_gene: TRBD2; abundance: .; v_gene: TRBV19; j_gene: TRBJ2-5; len: 15; CDR3nt: TGTGCCAGTAGTCTAGCGGGAGGGAAACAAGAGACCCAGTACTTC; CDR3aa: CASSLAGGKQETQYF
d_gene: TRBD1; abundance: few; v_gene: TRBV7-8; j_gene: TRBJ1-4; len: 16; CDR3nt: TGTGCCAGCAGCTTATGGGGGACAGAGCCTAATGAAAAACTGTTTTTT; CDR3aa: CASSLWGTEPNEKLFF
d_gene: .; abundance: few; v_gene: TRBV3-1; j_gene: TRBJ2-7; len: 15; CDR3nt: TGTGCCAGCAGCCAAGCCGGGCCCCTCCGGTACGAGCAGTACTTC; CDR3aa: CASSQAGPLRYEQYF
d_gene: .; abundance: .; v_gene: TRBV13; j_gene: TRBJ1-2; len: 17; CDR3nt: TGTGCCAGCAGCTTAGGCCCGAAGGCAAGAGCTAACTATGGCTACACCTTC; CDR3aa: CASSLGPKARANYGYTF
d_gene: .; abundance: .; v_gene: TRBV9; j_gene: TRBJ2-1; len: 14; CDR3nt: TGTGCCAGCAGCCCGGGGACGGGACAAAATGAGCAGTTCTTC; CDR3aa: CASSPGTGQNEQFF
d_gene: .; abundance: .; v_gene: TRBV5-5; j_gene: TRBJ1-5; len: 15; CDR3nt: TGTGCCAGCAGCTTGTCCCAGTCTGACTGGCCGCCCCAGCATTTT; CDR3aa: CASSLSQSDWPPQHF
d_gene: TRBD1; abundance: few; v_gene: TRBV5-1; j_gene: TRBJ2-1; len: 15; CDR3nt: TGCGCCAGCAGCTCGGGACAGGGGGCTGAGTATGAGCAGTTCTTC; CDR3aa: CASSSGQGAEYEQFF
d_gene: .; abundance: few; v_gene: TRBV9; j_gene: TRBJ2-3; len: 15; CDR3nt: TGTGCCAGCAGCGGGTCGGGCGGGGACACAGATACGCAGTATTTT; CDR3aa: CASSGSGGDTDTQYF
d_gene: .; abundance: .; v_gene: TRBV24-1; j_gene: TRBJ1-5; len: 12; CDR3nt: TGTGCCACCAGTGATTTGGGGGGACCCCAGCATTTT; CDR3aa: CATSDLGGPQHF
d_gene: .; abundance: many; v_gene: TRBV12-3/TRBV12-4; j_gene: TRBJ2-5; len: 14; CDR3nt: TGTGCCAGCAGTTTGATCGTTAGAAAAGAGACCCAGTACTTC; CDR3aa: CASSLIVRKETQYF
d_gene: .; abundance: .; v_gene: TRBV15; j_gene: TRBJ1-5; len: 17; CDR3nt: TGTGCCACCAGCAGAGGGGTGGGCAACCCTAGCAATCAGCCCCAGCATTTT; CDR3aa: CATSRGVGNPSNQPQHF
d_gene: TRBD1; abundance: .; v_gene: TRBV7-9; j_gene: TRBJ2-5; len: 15; CDR3nt: TGTGCCAGCAGCTTATTCAGGGGGCCTAGAGAGACCCAGTACTTC; CDR3aa: CASSLFRGPRETQYF
d_gene: .; abundance: .; v_gene: TRBV7-9; j_gene: TRBJ1-6; len: 12; CDR3nt: TGTGCCAGCAGCTTGGCAGGGAAGAACCTCCACTTT; CDR3aa: CASSLAGKNLHF
d_gene: .; abundance: few; v_gene: TRBV30; j_gene: TRBJ2-6; len: 13; CDR3nt: TGTGCCTGGAGTGTGTATACGGCCAACGTCCTGACTTTC; CDR3aa: CAWSVYTANVLTF